These 9 T cell receptor beta chains share one sample of origin, sequenced in a study of neurological immune-mediated disorders. TCRdb reprocessed the 5' RACE reads via MiXCR and lists one record per CDR3 protein. The table has about 20,000 distinct CDR3 sequences, around 16% seen once. The material sequenced was PBMCs. The receptors here all came from a female donor with HTLV-1-associated myelopathy (HAM/TSP).

The rearrangement links TRBV7-2 to TRBJ2-5; TRBD1 agrees at 8 bases. With V trimmed by 5 bases and J by 6 bases, 11 bases remained unmatched. CDR1 and CDR2 (germline): SGHTA, FQGNSA. CDR3 length equals 15 residues. CDR3 sequence: CASSGQGGVRKTQYF. The CDR3 DNA is TGTGCCAGCAGCGGACAGGGTGGGGTGAGGAAGACCCAGTACTTC.

This clonotype occurred many times. The J gene is TRBJ2-5, the V gene TRBV5-1; 13 bases are shared with TRBD2. The V segment lost 5 bases and the J segment 1 base; nucleotides outside the gene matches: 11. Germline CDR1 reads SGHRS; CDR2 reads YFSETQ. The CDR3 runs to 18 residues. CDR3 loop: CASSSWTSGGRLQETQYF. The CDR3 DNA reads as TGCGCCAGCAGTTCTTGGACTAGCGGGGGCCGACTCCAAGAGACCCAGTACTTC.

The genes are TRBV3-1 and TRBJ1-4, with 7 bases aligning to TRBD1. V shed 6 bases, J shed 5 bases, and the junction held 6 bases outside the gene matches. In germline, CDR1 is LGHDT, CDR2 YNNKEL (reference sequence). The CDR3 runs 14 residues. CDR3 amino acids: CASRQRGLNEKLFF. CDR3 coding DNA: TGTGCCAGCAGGCAGAGGGGGCTAAATGAAAAACTGTTTTTT. The full variable domain, its missing parts supplied by reference TRBV3-1 and TRBJ1-4, is DTAVSQTPKYLVTQMGNDKSIKCEQNLGHDTMYWYKQDSKKFLKIMFSYNNKELIINETVPNRFSPKSPDKAHLNLHINSLELGDSAVYFCASRQRGLNEKLFFGSGTQLSVL.

This clonotype was picked up many times. Compared with germline, one end of the junction differs, possibly owing to a read error. The CDR3 nucleotides are TGCGCCAGCAGCTTGGTGGGCAGGAGCACGGATACGCAGTATTTT. Encoded protein: CASSLVGRSTDTQYF. The chain is built from TRBV5-1 and TRBJ2-3, with D hard to call. The CDR3 runs 15 residues. CDR1 is SGHRS, CDR2 YFSETQ, per germline.

V gene TRBV7-3 combines with J gene TRBJ2-1, with 8 bases matching TRBD1. J was trimmed by 7 bases and V by 5 bases; bases with no gene match: 10. The CDR3 spans 15 residues. CDR1 and CDR2 (germline): SGHTA, FQGTGA. Here the CDR3 DNA reads TGTGCCAGCAGCCCTCCCCCGGGACAGGCAAATGAGCAGTTCTTC. This encodes CASSPPPGQANEQFF. Full variable domain (outside the CDR3, taken from reference TRBV7-3 and TRBJ2-1): GAGVSQTPSNKVTEKGKYVELRCDPISGHTALYWYRQSLGQGPEFLIYFQGTGAADDSGLPNDRFFAVRPEGSVSTLKIQRTERGDSAVYLCASSPPPGQANEQFFGPGTRLTVL.

Many counts were recorded for this clonotype. The rearrangement links TRBV2 to TRBJ2-2; D remains unclear. There are 14 residues in the CDR3. V was shortened by 6 bases and J by 2 bases, with 10 bases between the two germline ends. The germline V gene has CDR1 SNHLY and CDR2 FYNNEI. The DNA of the CDR3 is TGTGCCAGCAGGGGCTTGGTCAACACCGGGGAGCTGTTTTTT. Its translation: CASRGLVNTGELFF.

The table lists this clonotype with many counts. The rearrangement uses TRBV11-2 and TRBJ1-5; no definite D call. CDR1 and CDR2 (germline): SGHAT, FQNNGV. Trimming removed 0 bases at V and 6 bases at J, with 6 bases between. This CDR3 is built from 13 residues. CDR3 region: CASSLDRSQPQHF. DNA of the CDR3: TGTGCCAGCAGCTTAGATAGGAGTCAGCCCCAGCATTTT.

This clonotype has at least ten counts. This chain joins TRBV2 and TRBJ1-5; no reliable D call. This CDR3 is 15 amino acids long. The V end lost 7 bases, the J end lost 0 bases, and 13 bases lay between the germline ends. Germline CDR1 and CDR2: SNHLY and FYNNEI. This CDR3 is CASKRTPVSNQPQHF. CDR3 sequence (DNA): TGTGCCAGCAAGAGGACGCCTGTTAGCAATCAGCCCCAGCATTTT.

By proportion, this clonotype is medium-sized. The CDR3 DNA reads TGCGCCAGCAGCCGCGGGCCGGACTACGAGCAGTACTTC. Its protein is CASSRGPDYEQYF. The gene calls are TRBV4-1 and TRBJ2-7, with D perhaps matching TRBD2 (5 bases). Per germline, CDR1 MGHRA and CDR2 YSYEKL. The germline V and J ends were trimmed by 4 bases and 3 bases, with 10 bases remaining between them. This CDR3 contains 13 residues.